This is a list of T cell receptor beta chains from one sample in a study of naive and memory T cell subsets. TCRdb reanalysed the 5' RACE reads using MiXCR and keeps one entry per CDR3 protein. The sample carries roughly 56,000 distinct CDR3 sequences, 7% to 8.5% recorded once. The source is a male donor in good health. Both conserved end residues are part of each CDR3. D genes are given only for firm matches. Clone size appears in some rows only: once, few, many, or a class for an expanded clone.

TRBJ2-3	TRBV3-1	few	TRBD2	TGTGCCAGCAGCCAAGGGCCAGTAGCGGGCAGCACAGATACGCAGTATTTT	CASSQGPVAGSTDTQYF
TRBJ2-2	TRBV12-3/TRBV12-4	few	NA	TGTGCCAGCGGGGCCCGGGGCCCGAACACCGGGGAGCTGTTTTTT	CASGARGPNTGELFF
TRBJ2-7	TRBV6-1	many	NA	TGTGCCAGCAGTGAGCACACACAAAGCTCCTACGAGCAGTACTTC	CASSEHTQSSYEQYF
TRBJ2-3	TRBV6-1	few	TRBD1	TGTGCCAGCAGTTCCGGGACAGGGAGCACAGATACGCAGTATTTT	CASSSGTGSTDTQYF
TRBJ1-1	TRBV27	many	TRBD1	TGTGCCAGCAGATTTCGGGACAGGGGGACTGAAGCTTTCTTT	CASRFRDRGTEAFF
TRBJ2-7	TRBV12-3/TRBV12-4	few	NA	TGTGCCAGCAGTTTAGGCGCCGAGCAGTACTTC	CASSLGAEQYF
TRBJ1-1	TRBV6-5	many	TRBD1	TGTGCCAGCAGTTACAGACAGGGGTACACTGAAGCTTTCTTT	CASSYRQGYTEAFF
TRBJ2-1	TRBV5-1	many	NA	TGCGCCAGCAGCTTAAGGCAGGACGGGACCAGTGAGCAGTTCTTC	CASSLRQDGTSEQFF
TRBJ2-1	TRBV20-1	few	NA	TGCAGTGCTAGCAATACCAGGGCGACCTACAATGAGCAGTTCTTC	CSASNTRATYNEQFF
TRBJ2-7	TRBV12-3/TRBV12-4	NA	NA	TGTGCCAGCAGTGCAGAGATCAGGACGGGCTACGAGCAGTACTTC	CASSAEIRTGYEQYF
TRBJ2-3	TRBV5-4	few	NA	TGTGCCAGCAGCTTGAAGGGGGGGGGAGATACGCAGTATTTT	CASSLKGGGDTQYF
TRBJ1-4	TRBV5-4	NA	NA	TGTGCCAGCAGCTTGGTTTTCTGGGGGAATGAAAAACTGTTTTTT	CASSLVFWGNEKLFF
TRBJ1-5	TRBV29-1	many	NA	TGCAGCGTTGTAGAGCCCAATCAGCCCCAGCATTTT	CSVVEPNQPQHF
TRBJ2-3	TRBV7-6	few	TRBD2	TGTGCCAGCAGCCCGGAGGCGGGGGGTTACACAGATACGCAGTATTTT	CASSPEAGGYTDTQYF
TRBJ1-5	TRBV6-5	many	NA	TGTGCCAGCAGTCCCGGGTATTATAGCAATCAGCCCCAGCATTTT	CASSPGYYSNQPQHF
TRBJ1-4	TRBV6-6	few	NA	TGTGCCAGCAGTGCCCAAGGGAGCGGTAATAATGAAAAACTGTTTTTT	CASSAQGSGNNEKLFF
TRBJ2-5	TRBV5-1	few	NA	TGCGCCAGCAGCTTCCGGGGGACCCAAGAGACCCAGTACTTC	CASSFRGTQETQYF
TRBJ2-1	TRBV20-1	many	NA	TGCAGTGCTAGAGCCCAGACGGCCTCCTACAATGAGCAGTTCTTC	CSARAQTASYNEQFF
TRBJ2-7	TRBV25-1	many	NA	TGTGCCAGCAGTGAAACGACAGGAGGGGGATGGAGGGAGCAGTACTTC	CASSETTGGGWREQYF
TRBJ1-2	TRBV3-1	NA	NA	TGTGCCAGCAGCAGGAGGGGGTCGGAGGGCTACACCTTC	CASSRRGSEGYTF
TRBJ2-3	TRBV11-2	NA	NA	TGTGCCAGCACCTCTATCGGGGGGCAGGGCACAGATACGCAGTATTTT	CASTSIGGQGTDTQYF
TRBJ2-1	TRBV12-3/TRBV12-4	many	NA	TGTGCCAGCAGTTTCTTCAGCCGCAATGAGCAGTTCTTC	CASSFFSRNEQFF
TRBJ2-1	TRBV4-1	many	NA	TGCGCCAGCAGCCTACAGACCCCAGGAGGCTATGAGCAGTTCTTC	CASSLQTPGGYEQFF
TRBJ2-5	TRBV20-1	many	NA	TGCAGTGCTAGCTTAGGCGGGGCCTACCAAGAGACCCAGTACTTC	CSASLGGAYQETQYF
TRBJ2-5	TRBV5-1	NA	TRBD1	TGCGCCAGCAGCCCGACGGGACAGTACCAAGAGACCCAGTACTTC	CASSPTGQYQETQYF
TRBJ2-3	TRBV7-8	many	NA	TGTGCCAGCCAACTTTGGGGAGAATACACAGATACGCAGTATTTT	CASQLWGEYTDTQYF
TRBJ2-7	TRBV7-2	NA	TRBD2	TGTGCCAGCAGCTCGAGTAGCGGGAGTAGTAGGGAGCAGTACTTC	CASSSSSGSSREQYF
TRBJ1-1	TRBV29-1	many	NA	TGCAGCGTTGAGACACAAGTGAACACTGAAGCTTTCTTT	CSVETQVNTEAFF
TRBJ2-7	TRBV29-1	many	NA	TGCAGCGTTGCCGCCCGGGAACCCTACGAGCAGTACTTC	CSVAAREPYEQYF
TRBJ2-7	TRBV5-1	many	TRBD2	TGCGCCAGCACTGCCCTTAGCGGGAGCTACGAGCAGTACTTC	CASTALSGSYEQYF
TRBJ2-2	TRBV15	many	TRBD2	TGTGCCACCAGCAGACAAATCCGGACTAGCGGGAATGTCGGGGAGCTGTTTTTT	CATSRQIRTSGNVGELFF
TRBJ2-1	TRBV20-1	few	TRBD2	TGCAGTGCTATTAACCCAATCAGCGGGACTGGCAATGAGCAGTTCTTC	CSAINPISGTGNEQFF
TRBJ2-7	TRBV6-2/TRBV6-3	NA	NA	TGTGCTACCAGGGGGAGGGACTCCTACGAGCAGTACTTC	CATRGRDSYEQYF
TRBJ1-1	TRBV19	few	NA	TGTGCCAGTAGGTGGCAGGTGGGCACTGAAGCTTTCTTT	CASRWQVGTEAFF
TRBJ1-2	TRBV27	many	NA	TGTGCCAGCAGTTTCGGAGGCGTGGCGGGCTACACCTTC	CASSFGGVAGYTF
TRBJ2-2	TRBV7-2	NA	NA	TGTGCCAGCAGCTTGACATGGAACACCGGGGAGCTGTTTTTT	CASSLTWNTGELFF
TRBJ1-1	TRBV29-1	few	NA	TGCAGCGGGACAGCCTCGGACACTGAAGCTTTCTTT	CSGTASDTEAFF
TRBJ1-1	TRBV7-8	many	NA	TGTGCCAGCAGCTTTAGGGGGGGCCCTAACGAAGCTTTCTTT	CASSFRGGPNEAFF
TRBJ2-3	TRBV20-1	NA	NA	TGCAGTGCCCCGGCCAGGGCAGATACGCAGTATTTT	CSAPARADTQYF
TRBJ2-2	TRBV3-1	NA	NA	TGTGCCAGCAGCCTCAGCACCGGGGAGCTGTTTTTT	CASSLSTGELFF
TRBJ2-1	TRBV29-1	many	TRBD2	TGCAGCGTTGAGGGGACTAGCGGTTGGGACAATGAGCAGTTCTTC	CSVEGTSGWDNEQFF
TRBJ2-3	TRBV6-6	NA	NA	TGTGCCAGCAGTCCCGCCCGCGGAGGGGATACGCAGTATTTT	CASSPARGGDTQYF
TRBJ2-1	TRBV6-6	few	TRBD1	TGTGCCAGCTGGACAGGGGGATACAATGAGCAGTTCTTC	CASWTGGYNEQFF
TRBJ2-5	TRBV6-6	NA	NA	TGTGCCAGCAAGGGCGGGGAGACCCAGTACTTC	CASKGGETQYF
TRBJ2-5	TRBV9	many	NA	TGTGCCAGCAGCGTAGAGGGGGGGAGACTACAAGAGACCCAGTACTTC	CASSVEGGRLQETQYF